This T cell receptor beta chain was sequenced in a study of regulatory T cells in long-lasting Graves disease. The time point: newly diagnosed GD, antithyroid drugs for less than 3 months. RNA isolated from PBMCs was used to make the TCR library. Per germline, CDR1 SNHLY and CDR2 FYNNEI. There are 14 residues in the CDR3. Trimming removed 4 bases from V and 1 base from J; junction bases left unmatched: 2. Study outcomes and limitations: Among samples with persistent disease, TRBV28, TRBJ1-2 and TRBJ2-5 were favored.

Remarks on this clonotype: Its antigen is as yet unknown. A much larger clonotype is one base distant, so this may be a read error.

In building TCR beta libraries, iRepertoire HTBI primers were used together with Arm-PCR of CDR3 regions. TCRdb re-called the multiplex PCR reads with MiXCR, one entry per CDR3 protein. The table includes roughly 400,000 distinct CDR3 sequences, 15% detected once. The sample was also linked to a second study, of T cells in Graves' hyperthyroidism and ophthalmopathy.

The sequence derives from a woman in her thirties or forties with Graves disease. The chain recombines TRBV2 with TRBJ2-5, with 8 bases aligning to TRBD1. The input for sequencing was peripheral blood mononuclear cells (PBMCs), taken at new diagnosis, from a patient treated with antithyroid drugs. CDR3 sequence (DNA): TGTGCCAGCAGTGGGACAGGGACCCAAGAGACCCAGTACTTC. Its translation: CASSGTGTQETQYF.